The 17 T cell receptor beta chains listed next were all sequenced from one sample in a study of blood T cells in healthy people across ages. A second roughly 6 to 12 cycle PCR used barcoded and J-beta primers. TCRdb re-called the 5' RACE reads with MiXCR, one entry per CDR3 protein. The sample records about 770,000 distinct CDR3 sequences, under 45% being singletons. Sequencing input: blood. Receptors originate from a man in his 60s in good health.

As concerns this clonotype: Mismatch with germline at one junction end may stem from a read error. V usage is TRBV12-3 or TRBV12-4 and J usage is TRBJ2-3; 12 bases map to TRBD2. The CDR3 spans 16 residues. The CDR3 DNA reads TGTGCGGTCCCTAGCGGGGGGGAATTCGTCACAGATACGGAGTATTTT. This sequence encodes CAVPSGGEFVTDTEYF.

This clonotype showed up just a few times. The chain links TRBV6-1 to TRBJ1-4; D is uncertain. The V end was cut by 7 bases, the J end by 3 bases, with 9 bases between. The CDR3 loop spans 13 amino acids. Germline-derived CDR1 and CDR2 are MNHNS and SASEGT. In DNA, the CDR3 is TGTGCCAGCACGGAGTGGGCTAATGAAAAACTGTTTTTT. Amino acids: CASTEWANEKLFF.

Only a few counts were recorded for this clonotype. V gene TRBV5-1 combines with J gene TRBJ2-1; a possible D gene is TRBD1 (6 bases). V was cut by 6 bases and J by 14 bases, with 18 bases left in between. Germline values: CDR1 SGHRS, CDR2 YFSETQ. This CDR3 has 12 residues. The CDR3 DNA reads TGCGCCAGCACTGAACCACAGGGAAGTGAGTTCTTC. This gives the protein CASTEPQGSEFF.

A few counts support this clonotype. This sequence joins TRBV12-3 or TRBV12-4 and TRBJ1-5, with D perhaps TRBD1 (5 bases). This CDR3 is 13 amino acids long. Trimming pared 3 bases from V and 6 bases from J, leaving 9 bases between. This chain's CDR3 is CASSFRGRQPQHF. As DNA, the CDR3 is TGTGCCAGCAGTTTTAGGGGCCGTCAGCCCCAGCATTTT.

This sequence joins TRBV6-5 and TRBJ2-7; D might be TRBD1 or TRBD2, each matching 5 bases. V shed 6 bases and J shed 3 bases, with 15 bases lying between them. The V gene's germline CDR1 is MNHEY and CDR2 SVGAGI. The CDR3 sequence is 14 residues long. CDR3 in amino acids: CASSRGRFDYEQYF. In nucleotides, the CDR3 is TGTGCCAGCAGCCGGGGCAGGTTTGACTACGAGCAGTACTTC.

The V and J genes are TRBV6-5 and TRBJ2-6; weak D call: TRBD2 (5 bases). The CDR3 extends over 16 amino acids. Trimming took 0 bases from V and 0 from J, leaving 6 bases between them. Germline-derived CDR1 and CDR2 are MNHEY and SVGAGI. The CDR3, as DNA: TGTGCCAGCAGTTACTCTCGGGGCTCTGGGGCCAACGTCCTGACTTTC. Translated: CASSYSRGSGANVLTF.

The chain employs TRBV27 and TRBJ1-4; D possibly corresponds to TRBD1 (5 bases). This CDR3 contains 15 residues. Germline assignment: CDR1 MNHEY and CDR2 SMNVEV (reference sequence). V dropped 3 bases and J dropped 4 bases, with 12 bases sitting between them. The CDR3 here is CASSFSTVRNEKLFF. CDR3 coding DNA: TGTGCCAGCAGTTTCTCGACAGTCCGTAATGAAAAACTGTTTTTT. Complete variable domain (other parts from reference TRBV27 and TRBJ1-4): EAQVTQNPRYLITVTGKKLTVTCSQNMNHEYMSWYRQDPGLGLRQIYYSMNVEVTDKGDVPEGYKVSRKEKRNFPLILESPSPNQTSLYFCASSFSTVRNEKLFFGSGTQLSVL.

V usage is TRBV20-1 and J usage is TRBJ1-5; D unclear. The V gene lost 0 bases and the J gene lost 6 bases, with 0 bases spanning the gap. Germline V lookup: CDR1 DFQATT, CDR2 SNEGSKA (reference sequence). The CDR3 length is 10 residues. CDR3 region: CSARDQPQHF. In DNA, the CDR3 is TGCAGTGCTAGAGATCAGCCCCAGCATTTT.

The V gene is TRBV12-3 or TRBV12-4, the J gene TRBJ2-1; maybe TRBD1 (7 bases). V lost 7 bases to trimming and J lost 7 bases, with 20 bases between them. There are 15 residues in the CDR3. The CDR3 spells CASTLSSGGLNEQFF. DNA of the CDR3: TGTGCCAGCACCCTGTCTTCAGGGGGACTTAATGAGCAGTTCTTC.

The V and J genes are TRBV10-3 and TRBJ1-1, with unresolved D. Trimming removed 3 bases at V and 8 bases at J, with 13 bases between. Looked up from germline, CDR1 is ENHRY and CDR2 is SYGVKD. This CDR3 contains 13 residues. The CDR3: CAISDDWVMEAFF. The CDR3 bases are TGTGCCATCAGTGACGACTGGGTGATGGAAGCTTTCTTT.

The V call is TRBV24-1, the J call TRBJ2-7; TRBD2 aligns across 7 bases. The CDR3 spans 13 residues. With V trimmed by 5 bases and J by 6 bases, 6 bases remained unmatched. The germline V gene has CDR1 KGHDR and CDR2 SFDVKD. CDR3 residues: CATSAAGDVEQYF. In DNA, the CDR3 is TGTGCCACCAGTGCCGCGGGAGACGTCGAGCAGTACTTC.

V is TRBV12-3 or TRBV12-4 and J is TRBJ1-1, with 8 bases aligning to TRBD1. J gave up 1 base and V 5 bases, and 9 bases lay outside the gene matches. CDR3 length: 16 amino acids. CDR3 DNA sequence: TGTGCCAGCAGTCTTGAGACAGGGGTCACGAACACTGAAGCTTTCTTT. It encodes CASSLETGVTNTEAFF.

The chain combines TRBV20-1 with TRBJ2-6; D unresolved. Per germline, CDR1 DFQATT and CDR2 SNEGSKA (reference sequence). This CDR3 has 14 amino acids. V was pared by 2 bases and J by 1 base, with 6 bases between. The chain's CDR3 is CSARRESGANVLTF. CDR3 DNA sequence: TGCAGTGCTAGAAGAGAATCTGGGGCCAACGTCCTGACTTTC.

Here the CDR3 DNA reads TGCGCCAGCAGACCTAAAACTAGCGGGGGGGCACATGAGCAGTACTTC. Its protein is CASRPKTSGGAHEQYF. This chain joins TRBV5-1 and TRBJ2-5; 13 nucleotides match TRBD2. The CDR3 contains 16 residues. With V trimmed by 5 bases and J by 11 bases, 15 bases remained unmatched. CDR1 SGHRS and CDR2 YFSETQ come from the germline V gene.

J is TRBJ2-5 and V is TRBV5-1; D perhaps matches TRBD1 (6 bases). CDR1 SGHRS and CDR2 YFSETQ come from the germline V gene. Deletions cut 8 bases from V and 6 bases from J, with 23 bases between. The CDR3 consists of 15 residues. As DNA, the CDR3 is TGCGCCAGTCAGTTAACAACCGGGACAAAAAAGACCCAGTACTTC. This gives the protein CASQLTTGTKKTQYF.

This clonotype has just one count. For the CDR3, the DNA is TGTGCCAGCTCAGCACAGGTGTCTGTGAACACTGAAGCTTTCTTT. Translation: CASSAQVSVNTEAFF. V gene TRBV18 combines with J gene TRBJ1-1; perhaps TRBD1 as D (5 bases). The germline V and J ends were trimmed by 5 bases and 0 bases, with 13 bases remaining between them. This CDR3 is built from 15 residues. Germline V gives CDR1 KGHSH, CDR2 LQKENI.

J is TRBJ2-5 and V is TRBV6-2 or TRBV6-3, with TRBD2 matching over 10 bases. After removal of 4 bases from V and 11 bases from J, the junction contained 16 bases not matched to a gene. The CDR3 loop spans 16 amino acids. Germline V gene sequence: CDR1 MNHEY, CDR2 SVGEGT. The CDR3 coding sequence is TGTGCCAGCAGTTCGTCACTAGCGGGGCATTACAATGAGCAGTACTTC. It yields the protein CASSSSLAGHYNEQYF.